This T cell receptor beta chain was recovered during a study of T cells in Graves' hyperthyroidism and ophthalmopathy. Whole-study results and caveats: Most clonotypes expanded in thyroid above 0.001 were likewise present in blood. Model predictions of ophthalmopathy came a median approximately 6 months before onset.

The table lists this clonotype with many counts. Its antigen is still unknown. There were TCR beta CDR3 regions amplified from RNA transcripts. An initial round of RT-PCR targeting the TCR CDR3 relied on the HTBI primer set. TCRdb passed the multiplex PCR reads through MiXCR, listing each CDR3 protein once. The sample yields fewer than 600,000 distinct CDR3 sequences, approximately 14% seen once. Subjects aged 18 to 65 presented with newly diagnosed hyperthyroidism of less than 2 months' duration. Sequencing was performed on blood. The TCR sequence derives from a woman between 40 and 55 years old with Graves' hyperthyroidism.

CDR3 protein: CASSLEAGRTDTQYF. The CDR3 region has the DNA TGTGCCAGCAGTTTAGAAGCGGGACGAACAGATACGCAGTATTTT. This chain connects TRBV28 to TRBJ2-3; the match to TRBD2 covers 7 bases. The trim removed 2 bases at V and 3 bases at J, leaving 5 bases unmatched. The CDR3 totals 15 residues. Germline CDR1 MDHEN, CDR2 SYDVKM. Together with reference TRBV28 and TRBJ2-3, the CDR3 gives the full variable domain: DVKVTQSSRYLVKRTGEKVFLECVQDMDHENMFWYRQDPGLGLRLIYFSYDVKMKEKGDIPEGYSVSREKKERFSLILESASTNQTSMYLCASSLEAGRTDTQYFGPGTRLTVL.